A selection of T cell receptor beta chains follows, all from one sample in a study of T-cell reconstitution after alpha-beta-depleted transplantation in children. TCRdb itself ran the PCR reads through MiXCR, one entry per CDR3 protein. Of some 390,000 distinct CDR3 sequences in the sample, roughly 22% were seen once. The sequenced sample was PBMCs from the stem cell graft donor, obtained from the stem cell graft. The origin of the receptors is a human donor who donated a stem cell graft to a child with acute myeloid leukemia. CDR3s include the opening cysteine and the closing phenylalanine or tryptophan. D genes are given only for firm matches. Size is stated for part of the rows, as once, few or many counts, or as a class when the clone is expanded.

d_gene	abundance	v_gene	j_gene	CDR3nt	CDR3aa
-	many	TRBV5-1	TRBJ2-1	TGCGCCAGCAGCGCCGGGTCCTACAATGAGCAGTTCTTC	CASSAGSYNEQFF
TRBD2	few	TRBV5-1	TRBJ2-7	TGCGCCAGCAGCTTGCCCCACCCCTCGCTGAGCGGGAGGCACTACGAGCAGTACTTC	CASSLPHPSLSGRHYEQYF
TRBD2	once	TRBV7-2	TRBJ2-2	TGTGCCAGCAGCAGGACTAGCGCTTCGAACACCGGGGAGCTGTTTTTT	CASSRTSASNTGELFF
-	-	TRBV11-3	TRBJ2-7	TGTGCCAGCAGCTTTAAGGGCTGGGACGAGCAGTACTTC	CASSFKGWDEQYF
TRBD2	-	TRBV28	TRBJ2-1	TGTGCCAGCAGTTTATTTGGCGGGAGAAGGGTCAATGAGCAGTTCTTC	CASSLFGGRRVNEQFF
TRBD1	many	TRBV4-2	TRBJ2-7	TGTGCCAGCAGCCAAGAGCTTGGGGACAGGGACTACGAGCAGTACTTC	CASSQELGDRDYEQYF
-	-	TRBV28	TRBJ2-1	TGTGCCAGCAGCCCTACTAGCTCCAATGAGCAGTTCTTC	CASSPTSSNEQFF
-	many	TRBV2	TRBJ2-2	TGTGCCAGCAGTGAGCGGGTGACCGGGGAGCTGTTTTTT	CASSERVTGELFF
-	many	TRBV29-1	TRBJ2-1	TGCAGCCTACTAGGGGTTCGCGAGCAGTTCTTC	CSLLGVREQFF
-	few	TRBV29-1	TRBJ2-3	TGCAGCGTTATACGGACGGGTAGGACAGATACGCAGTATTTT	CSVIRTGRTDTQYF
TRBD2	few	TRBV2	TRBJ2-2	TGTGCCAGCAGTGGCTCCGGGGGGACCGGGGAGCTGTTTTTT	CASSGSGGTGELFF
-	many	TRBV24-1	TRBJ1-5	TGTGCCACCAGTGATTCTAGCAATCAGCCCCAGCATTTT	CATSDSSNQPQHF
TRBD2	few	TRBV28	TRBJ2-7	TGTGCCAGCAGTCGAGGTAGCGGGAGACAATACGAGCAGTACTTC	CASSRGSGRQYEQYF
TRBD1	-	TRBV9	TRBJ2-5	TGTGCCAGCAGCGGACAGGGCTTGCCCCAAGAGACCCAGTACTTC	CASSGQGLPQETQYF
-	-	TRBV6-5	TRBJ1-1	TGTGCCAGCAGTTATTGGGGAGGGGGTGGGCGGAACACTGAAGCTTTCTTT	CASSYWGGGGRNTEAFF
-	-	TRBV28	TRBJ2-7	TGTGCCAGCAGTTCCTTACAGATGCACTACGAGCAGTACTTC	CASSSLQMHYEQYF
TRBD2	-	TRBV20-1	TRBJ2-5	TGCAGTGCCCTGACTAGCGACCAAGAGACCCAGTACTTC	CSALTSDQETQYF
-	-	TRBV7-3	TRBJ2-1	TGTGCCAGCAGTCCTGGCGGGGACTCCTACAATGAGCAGTTCTTC	CASSPGGDSYNEQFF
-	few	TRBV4-2	TRBJ1-6	TGTGCCAGCAGCCAAGAGCGACAGGTGGTTTCACCCCTCCACTTT	CASSQERQVVSPLHF
TRBD1	-	TRBV11-2	TRBJ1-2	TGTGCCAGCAGCAAGGGACAGGCCCTCTATGGCTACACCTTC	CASSKGQALYGYTF